This entry describes one T cell receptor beta chain. PCR was performed using 60 Vbeta and 13 Jbeta primers. TCRdb's table, derived via immunoSEQ multiplex PCR, lists solely in-frame clones and lacks some. The sample holds 190,000 or so clones, approximately 80% seen once. The data derive from a study of cytomegalovirus exposure and HLA in healthy donors. Study-wide background: 81% of approximately 400 genotyped donors fell in the Caucasian-associated ancestry cluster.

This TCR was sampled from a boy aged 10-17 years in good health and CMV-seronegative. Sequenced material: PBMCs.

This CDR3 reads CASSTDESRGRNQPQHF. CDR3 DNA: TGTGCCAGCAGCACCGACGAGAGCAGGGGGCGTAATCAGCCCCAGCATTTT. The rearrangement links TRBV7-9 to TRBJ1-5; 8 bases map to TRBD1. The CDR3 is 17 amino acids. Losses at the gene ends were 5 bases for V and 4 bases for J; bases not matched to a gene: 13. Germline V gene sequence: CDR1 SEHNR, CDR2 FQNEAQ (reference sequence).